These T cell receptor beta chains were read from a single sample in a study of spatial heterogeneity in lung cancer. TCRdb re-analysed the 5' RACE reads in MiXCR, keeping a single row per CDR3 protein. Among some 83,000 distinct CDR3 sequences listed, under 25% were seen once. The specimen was PBMCs, collected at surgery. These receptors came from a male donor with early-stage non-small cell lung cancer. The CDR3 runs from the conserved cysteine through the conserved F or W. D genes are given only for firm matches. The size entry is marked missing in some rows and otherwise reads once, few, many or a size class.

j_call: TRBJ2-1
v_call: TRBV6-6
clone_size: .
d_call: TRBD2
cdr3_aa: CASSMGLVDNEQFF
cdr3_nt: TGTGCCAGCAGTATGGGACTAGTAGACAATGAGCAGTTCTTC

j_call: TRBJ2-3
v_call: TRBV7-2
clone_size: many
d_call: TRBD2
cdr3_aa: CASSSGTSGSIDTQYF
cdr3_nt: TGTGCCAGCAGCTCCGGGACTAGCGGGAGTATCGATACGCAGTATTTT

j_call: TRBJ2-5
v_call: TRBV21-1
clone_size: .
d_call: .
cdr3_aa: CASCKRVAETQYF
cdr3_nt: TGTGCCAGCTGCAAGAGGGTGGCAGAGACCCAGTACTTC

j_call: TRBJ2-3
v_call: TRBV6-1
clone_size: once
d_call: .
cdr3_aa: CASSEGAGTDTQYF
cdr3_nt: TGTGCCAGCAGTGAAGGGGCAGGCACAGATACGCAGTATTTT

j_call: TRBJ2-7
v_call: TRBV28
clone_size: .
d_call: TRBD2
cdr3_aa: CASSKTSWSYEQYF
cdr3_nt: TGTGCCAGCTCTAAGACTAGCTGGTCCTACGAGCAGTACTTC

j_call: TRBJ2-7
v_call: TRBV20-1
clone_size: .
d_call: TRBD2
cdr3_aa: CSAMRPSGSYEQYF
cdr3_nt: TGCAGTGCTATGCGCCCTAGCGGGAGCTACGAGCAGTACTTC

j_call: TRBJ2-5
v_call: TRBV20-1
clone_size: once
d_call: TRBD2
cdr3_aa: CSASLSGRGQETQYF
cdr3_nt: TGCAGTGCTAGCCTTAGCGGGAGAGGACAAGAGACCCAGTACTTC

j_call: TRBJ2-7
v_call: TRBV11-2
clone_size: .
d_call: .
cdr3_aa: CASSSQGFRSYEQYF
cdr3_nt: TGTGCCAGCAGCTCCCAGGGGTTTCGCTCCTACGAGCAGTACTTC

j_call: TRBJ1-5
v_call: TRBV2
clone_size: many
d_call: TRBD1
cdr3_aa: CASILRQGPNQPQHF
cdr3_nt: TGTGCCAGCATTCTGAGACAGGGGCCCAATCAGCCCCAGCATTTT

j_call: TRBJ1-1
v_call: TRBV27
clone_size: many
d_call: .
cdr3_aa: CASSRLGPQRDTEAFF
cdr3_nt: TGTGCCAGCAGTCGTCTTGGCCCCCAGAGGGACACTGAAGCTTTCTTT

j_call: TRBJ2-6
v_call: TRBV12-3/TRBV12-4
clone_size: .
d_call: .
cdr3_aa: CASSQDSSGTNVLTF
cdr3_nt: TGTGCCAGCAGCCAAGACAGCTCTGGGACCAACGTCCTGACTTTC

j_call: TRBJ2-1
v_call: TRBV30
clone_size: few
d_call: TRBD2
cdr3_aa: CAADSSGGSYNEQFF
cdr3_nt: TGTGCCGCCGACAGTTCGGGGGGCTCCTACAATGAGCAGTTCTTC

j_call: TRBJ2-7
v_call: TRBV2
clone_size: .
d_call: .
cdr3_aa: CASRGPNYEQYF
cdr3_nt: TGTGCCAGCAGGGGGCCCAACTACGAGCAGTACTTC

j_call: TRBJ2-1
v_call: TRBV6-4
clone_size: .
d_call: .
cdr3_aa: CASSPGLVSSYNEQFF
cdr3_nt: TGTGCCAGCAGTCCGGGACTCGTGAGCTCCTACAATGAGCAGTTCTTC

j_call: TRBJ1-6
v_call: TRBV7-8
clone_size: many
d_call: .
cdr3_aa: CASSAAQAIMALHF
cdr3_nt: TGTGCCAGCAGCGCCGCGCAAGCGATCATGGCCCTCCACTTT

j_call: TRBJ2-1
v_call: TRBV2
clone_size: .
d_call: TRBD1
cdr3_aa: CASRGTGGRFF
cdr3_nt: TGTGCCAGCAGAGGGACAGGGGGCAGGTTCTTC

j_call: TRBJ2-2
v_call: TRBV2
clone_size: .
d_call: TRBD2
cdr3_aa: CARGTRGTGELFF
cdr3_nt: TGTGCCAGAGGGACTAGAGGCACCGGGGAGCTGTTTTTT

j_call: TRBJ1-1
v_call: TRBV3-1
clone_size: few
d_call: .
cdr3_aa: CASSPNEASGEAFF
cdr3_nt: TGTGCCAGCAGCCCTAACGAGGCGTCCGGTGAAGCTTTCTTT

j_call: TRBJ2-3
v_call: TRBV6-6
clone_size: .
d_call: TRBD2
cdr3_aa: CASSRASGGARPDTQYF
cdr3_nt: TGTGCCAGCAGTCGGGCTAGCGGGGGGGCCAGGCCAGATACGCAGTATTTT

j_call: TRBJ2-5
v_call: TRBV20-1
clone_size: .
d_call: TRBD2
cdr3_aa: CSARHLAGALETQYF
cdr3_nt: TGCAGTGCTAGACACCTAGCGGGAGCGCTAGAGACCCAGTACTTC

j_call: TRBJ2-7
v_call: TRBV29-1
clone_size: .
d_call: .
cdr3_aa: CSVSGSVSNHEQYF
cdr3_nt: TGCAGCGTGAGCGGTTCGGTTAGCAACCACGAGCAGTACTTC

j_call: TRBJ2-5
v_call: TRBV2
clone_size: many
d_call: .
cdr3_aa: CASSQSASDGTQYF
cdr3_nt: TGTGCCAGCAGTCAAAGTGCTTCCGACGGGACCCAGTACTTC

j_call: TRBJ1-6
v_call: TRBV27
clone_size: few
d_call: TRBD1
cdr3_aa: CASSLGGRGFGNSPLHF
cdr3_nt: TGTGCCAGCAGTTTAGGCGGCAGGGGGTTTGGGAATTCACCCCTCCACTTT

j_call: TRBJ1-4
v_call: TRBV19
clone_size: few
d_call: .
cdr3_aa: CASRPPGLVREKLFF
cdr3_nt: TGTGCCAGTAGGCCACCGGGACTCGTAAGGGAAAAACTGTTTTTT

j_call: TRBJ1-5
v_call: TRBV4-1
clone_size: few
d_call: .
cdr3_aa: CASSQDWAGGNQPQHF
cdr3_nt: TGCGCCAGCAGCCAAGATTGGGCAGGGGGCAATCAGCCCCAGCATTTT

j_call: TRBJ2-2
v_call: TRBV5-1
clone_size: .
d_call: .
cdr3_aa: CASSIKAVGGNTGELFF
cdr3_nt: TGCGCCAGCAGCATAAAAGCTGTCGGGGGTAACACCGGGGAGCTGTTTTTT

j_call: TRBJ2-7
v_call: TRBV2
clone_size: few
d_call: TRBD1
cdr3_aa: CATKTGPAYEQYF
cdr3_nt: TGTGCCACCAAGACAGGGCCCGCCTACGAGCAGTACTTC

j_call: TRBJ2-5
v_call: TRBV28
clone_size: many
d_call: TRBD1
cdr3_aa: CASSAKTGRETQYF
cdr3_nt: TGTGCCAGCAGTGCCAAGACAGGGAGAGAGACCCAGTACTTC

j_call: TRBJ2-1
v_call: TRBV18
clone_size: .
d_call: TRBD1
cdr3_aa: CASSPPNRGSNNEQFF
cdr3_nt: TGTGCCAGCTCACCACCGAACAGGGGGAGTAACAATGAGCAGTTCTTC

j_call: TRBJ2-7
v_call: TRBV20-1
clone_size: few
d_call: TRBD1
cdr3_aa: CSARDLTGAHEQYF
cdr3_nt: TGCAGTGCTAGAGATCTGACAGGGGCCCACGAGCAGTACTTC

j_call: TRBJ2-1
v_call: TRBV28
clone_size: .
d_call: .
cdr3_aa: CASSLREQFF
cdr3_nt: TGTGCCAGCAGTTTGAGGGAGCAGTTCTTC

j_call: TRBJ1-1
v_call: TRBV4-2
clone_size: .
d_call: .
cdr3_aa: CASSQDSGPEAFF
cdr3_nt: TGTGCCAGCAGCCAAGATAGTGGCCCCGAAGCTTTCTTT

j_call: TRBJ2-7
v_call: TRBV27
clone_size: .
d_call: .
cdr3_aa: CASSWGSSYEQYF
cdr3_nt: TGTGCCAGCAGTTGGGGCAGCTCCTACGAGCAGTACTTC

j_call: TRBJ1-5
v_call: TRBV18
clone_size: many
d_call: TRBD1
cdr3_aa: CASSLSGQGGNQPQHF
cdr3_nt: TGTGCCAGCTCACTTTCCGGACAGGGTGGCAATCAGCCCCAGCATTTT

j_call: TRBJ1-5
v_call: TRBV21-1
clone_size: many
d_call: .
cdr3_aa: CASSKMAPPNTSSNQPQHF
cdr3_nt: TGTGCCAGCAGCAAAATGGCCCCACCTAATACTAGTAGCAATCAGCCCCAGCATTTT

j_call: TRBJ2-7
v_call: TRBV6-2/TRBV6-3
clone_size: few
d_call: TRBD1
cdr3_aa: CASSYVFILGQLYEQYF
cdr3_nt: TGTGCCAGCAGTTACGTTTTTATTTTGGGACAGCTCTACGAGCAGTACTTC

j_call: TRBJ2-3
v_call: TRBV7-2
clone_size: .
d_call: .
cdr3_aa: CASSFRDQIPSDTQYF
cdr3_nt: TGTGCCAGCAGCTTCCGGGACCAAATCCCTTCTGATACGCAGTATTTT

j_call: TRBJ1-1
v_call: TRBV7-9
clone_size: .
d_call: .
cdr3_aa: CASSFFEGSTEAFF
cdr3_nt: TGTGCCAGCAGCTTTTTCGAGGGTAGCACTGAAGCTTTCTTT

j_call: TRBJ1-1
v_call: TRBV12-5
clone_size: .
d_call: .
cdr3_aa: CASGNDGNTEAFF
cdr3_nt: TGTGCTAGTGGTAACGACGGTAACACTGAAGCTTTCTTT

j_call: TRBJ1-5
v_call: TRBV6-5
clone_size: few
d_call: TRBD1
cdr3_aa: CASRQRTGQQPQHF
cdr3_nt: TGTGCCAGCAGACAGAGGACAGGGCAACAGCCCCAGCATTTT

j_call: TRBJ2-3
v_call: TRBV5-1
clone_size: few
d_call: TRBD2
cdr3_aa: CASSLNRLAVTSTDTQYF
cdr3_nt: TGCGCCAGCAGCTTGAATCGGCTAGCGGTAACTAGCACAGATACGCAGTATTTT

j_call: TRBJ2-3
v_call: TRBV11-1
clone_size: .
d_call: TRBD1
cdr3_aa: CASSFPGQGVDTQYF
cdr3_nt: TGTGCCAGCAGCTTTCCGGGACAGGGAGTTGATACGCAGTATTTT

j_call: TRBJ1-5
v_call: TRBV3-1
clone_size: many
d_call: .
cdr3_aa: CASSQGHVDQPQHF
cdr3_nt: TGTGCCAGCAGCCAAGGACATGTGGATCAGCCCCAGCATTTT

j_call: TRBJ2-1
v_call: TRBV2
clone_size: .
d_call: TRBD2
cdr3_aa: CARRTSGPSSYNEQFF
cdr3_nt: TGTGCCCGCCGGACTAGCGGGCCGAGCTCCTACAATGAGCAGTTCTTC

j_call: TRBJ2-1
v_call: TRBV7-2
clone_size: few
d_call: .
cdr3_aa: CASSLTLRRGNYNEQFF
cdr3_nt: TGTGCCAGCAGCTTAACCCTACGGCGGGGAAACTACAATGAGCAGTTCTTC

j_call: TRBJ2-1
v_call: TRBV28
clone_size: .
d_call: .
cdr3_aa: CATGGGTDHQFF
cdr3_nt: TGTGCCACCGGAGGGGGGACAGATCACCAGTTCTTC

j_call: TRBJ1-5
v_call: TRBV28
clone_size: .
d_call: TRBD1
cdr3_aa: CASSPGQGQNQPQHF
cdr3_nt: TGTGCCAGCAGCCCGGGACAGGGCCAAAATCAGCCCCAGCATTTT

j_call: TRBJ2-2
v_call: TRBV20-1
clone_size: many
d_call: .
cdr3_aa: CSARTGKSTGELFF
cdr3_nt: TGCAGTGCCCGGACCGGGAAGAGCACCGGGGAGCTGTTTTTT

j_call: TRBJ2-7
v_call: TRBV29-1
clone_size: .
d_call: .
cdr3_aa: CSGADAYEQYF
cdr3_nt: TGCAGCGGGGCAGATGCCTACGAGCAGTACTTC

j_call: TRBJ2-7
v_call: TRBV24-1
clone_size: few
d_call: .
cdr3_aa: CATRSFRSSYEQYF
cdr3_nt: TGTGCCACCAGGAGTTTCAGGAGCTCCTACGAGCAGTACTTC

j_call: TRBJ2-2
v_call: TRBV7-2
clone_size: .
d_call: .
cdr3_aa: CASSPSLNTGELFF
cdr3_nt: TGTGCCAGCAGCCCCTCCTTGAACACCGGGGAGCTGTTTTTT

j_call: TRBJ2-5
v_call: TRBV5-1
clone_size: many
d_call: TRBD1
cdr3_aa: CASSPGQGRETQYF
cdr3_nt: TGTGCCAGCAGTCCCGGACAGGGTCGAGAGACCCAGTACTTC

j_call: TRBJ2-3
v_call: TRBV5-1
clone_size: many
d_call: TRBD2
cdr3_aa: CASSTLPGLADRTDTQYF
cdr3_nt: TGCGCCAGCAGCACCCTTCCGGGACTAGCGGACCGCACAGATACGCAGTATTTT

j_call: TRBJ2-7
v_call: TRBV20-1
clone_size: few
d_call: TRBD1
cdr3_aa: CSAKYRGLTSYEQYF
cdr3_nt: TGCAGTGCTAAATACAGGGGTTTAACCTCGTACGAGCAGTACTTC

j_call: TRBJ2-5
v_call: TRBV5-4
clone_size: few
d_call: .
cdr3_aa: CASTREYQETQYF
cdr3_nt: TGTGCCAGCACACGGGAGTACCAAGAGACCCAGTACTTC